Reported below is one TCR beta chain. Enrolled through a virtual design, the participants were between about 18 and 100 years of age and came from some 25 US areas. Participant-given clinical history determined each cohort assignment. This sample is part of a study of blood T cell repertoires in COVID-19. Study summary: Samples taken during acute and convalescent COVID-19 were collected in the United States, Italy and Spain.

This CDR3 region has 12 residues. The germline V and J ends were trimmed by 1 base and 8 bases, with 5 bases remaining between them. Germline CDR1 is LNHNV and CDR2 is YYDKDF (reference sequence). Clones were read by immunoSEQ multiplex PCR, and TCRdb kept only the in-frame ones, dropping some. The sample shows some 260,000 clones, about 85% of them seen only once. The V call is TRBV15, the J call TRBJ1-4; no clear D gene. The material sequenced was PBMCs or T cells enriched from blood (not recorded which). This clonotype originated in a woman aged 25-40 years with acute COVID-19. The CDR3 region has the DNA TGTGCCACCAGCAGAGGTAGCGAAAAACTGTTTTTT. Its protein is CATSRGSEKLFF.